The clone carrying this TCR beta chain was seen once. The antigen is unknown. This sample stems from a study of OX40 agonist ivuxolimab in advanced cancers. As for the study in general: Patients were treated with intravenous ivuxolimab, dosed at 0.01 to 10 mg/kg and infused every 2 weeks. Dose-escalation patients suffered from hepatocellular carcinoma, melanoma, renal cell or head and neck cancer.

V was cut by 2 bases and J by 2 bases, with 8 bases left in between. This CDR3 contains 14 residues. The germline CDR1 and CDR2 sequences are SGHNT and YYREEE (reference sequence). Sequencing was performed with immunoSEQ multiplex PCR; in TCRdb, only in-frame clones are kept and a portion is missing. The table lists 70,000 to 85,000 clones, approximately 90% of them singletons. Study-wide results and caveats: CD4+ and CD8+ blood T cells expanded clonally by week 6 at 0.1 to 3.0 mg/kg.

This sequence originates from an adult with an advanced solid tumor such as melanoma, head and neck, liver or kidney cancer. V and J are TRBV5-4 and TRBJ1-5; D call uncertain. The sequences come from CD4+ or CD8+ T cells sorted from blood, collected in a trial of the OX40 agonist ivuxolimab. The CDR3 nucleotides read TGTGCCAGCAGCTTAGGTGGCGGCAATCAGCCCCAGCATTTT. It codes for CASSLGGGNQPQHF.